The rows below give T cell receptor beta chains drawn from one sample of a study of T-cell memory formation after mild COVID-19. TCRdb passed the 5' RACE reads through MiXCR, listing each CDR3 protein once. The table includes roughly 130,000 distinct CDR3 sequences, more than 15% detected once. Sequenced sample: PBMCs or a T cell subset sorted from them (not recorded which). All receptors derive from a man aged 18 to 29 who had mild COVID-19 (a few samples of this study predate the infection). Cell type and time point are not known. Each CDR3 is given without its conserved first and last residue. Not all rows give a size; the values are once, few, many and, for expanded clones, a class.

TRBV2	TRBJ2-5	NA	ASSRQGKSETQY
TRBV12-3/TRBV12-4	TRBJ2-5	NA	ASSSMTGSETQY
TRBV19	TRBJ1-5	NA	ASSGRRNADPQPQH
TRBV7-2	TRBJ2-7	NA	ASSFSSAGGYEQY
TRBV4-3	TRBJ1-4	few	ASSRNQGVDEKLF
TRBV10-3	TRBJ2-2	NA	AISESRGQLYTGELF
TRBV7-2	TRBJ2-5	few	ASSLDGGGKTQY
TRBV10-3	TRBJ1-1	NA	AIMGAGGRNTEAF
TRBV7-8	TRBJ2-2	few	ASSPLRFPGELF
TRBV6-2/TRBV6-3	TRBJ2-1	NA	ASSPGLVPWQF
TRBV12-3/TRBV12-4	TRBJ2-1	many	ASSFGQGYEQF
TRBV27	TRBJ2-2	few	ASSRLGSNTGELF
TRBV9	TRBJ2-3	NA	ASSISGGSDTQY
TRBV7-9	TRBJ2-2	few	ASRAPRRGDTGELF
TRBV4-3	TRBJ1-6	once	ASSQDGQKNSPLH
TRBV3-1	TRBJ2-2	few	ASSQDRGLIAGELF
TRBV15	TRBJ2-5	many	ATSRTPVETQY
TRBV20-1	TRBJ1-4	NA	SARGTVNEKLF
TRBV5-1	TRBJ2-5	NA	ASTRQGASGEETQY
TRBV5-1	TRBJ1-1	NA	ASSLAVGTEAF
TRBV5-1	TRBJ2-7	NA	ASAEERSSYEQY
TRBV5-1	TRBJ1-2	few	ASSLMGDYGYT
TRBV5-1	TRBJ1-6	few	ASSAAGRMNSPLH
TRBV7-6	TRBJ1-6	NA	ASSFKWNSPLH
TRBV6-1	TRBJ1-1	NA	ASSDLGVLTEAF
TRBV7-8	TRBJ2-3	many	ASSFPGLLEDTQY
TRBV5-4	TRBJ1-1	NA	ASSPVEGTEAF
TRBV2	TRBJ1-1	once	ASRRTAIEAF
TRBV29-1	TRBJ1-5	few	SVRGKGRDDNQPQH
TRBV4-1	TRBJ2-1	many	ASSQGFQRSYNEQF
TRBV6-2/TRBV6-3	TRBJ1-1	NA	ASSSVGVEGNTEAF
TRBV2	TRBJ2-2	NA	ASSTRQGLTGELF
TRBV4-3	TRBJ2-6	NA	ASSRELLTSSGANVLT
TRBV15	TRBJ2-2	few	ATSRVVSGDNTGELF
TRBV15	TRBJ2-1	many	ATSSKGGQGSYNEQF
TRBV5-1	TRBJ2-5	NA	ASSWTSGSGQETQY
TRBV19	TRBJ2-5	NA	ASRTTSTSVETQY
TRBV27	TRBJ1-4	few	ASSPIGEKLF
TRBV7-9	TRBJ2-5	few	ASSSEHGWETQY
TRBV4-1	TRBJ2-7	few	ASSQDPIAEQY
TRBV5-1	TRBJ2-3	few	ASSLVPPSGGEGRDTQY
TRBV19	TRBJ2-2	NA	ASTWVSLPNTGELF
TRBV4-2	TRBJ2-1	NA	ASSQEYGSSYNEQF